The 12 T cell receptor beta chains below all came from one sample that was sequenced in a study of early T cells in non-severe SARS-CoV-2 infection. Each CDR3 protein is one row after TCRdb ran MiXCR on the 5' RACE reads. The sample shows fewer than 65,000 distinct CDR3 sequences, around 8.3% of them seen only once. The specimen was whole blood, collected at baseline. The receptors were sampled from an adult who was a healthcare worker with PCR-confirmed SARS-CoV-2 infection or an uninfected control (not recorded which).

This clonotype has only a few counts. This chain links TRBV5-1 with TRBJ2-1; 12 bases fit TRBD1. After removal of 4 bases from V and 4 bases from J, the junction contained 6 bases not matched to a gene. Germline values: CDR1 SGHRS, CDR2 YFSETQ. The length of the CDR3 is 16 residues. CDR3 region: CASSPRDRGPYNEQFF. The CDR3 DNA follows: TGCGCCAGCAGCCCCCGGGACAGGGGGCCTTACAATGAGCAGTTCTTC. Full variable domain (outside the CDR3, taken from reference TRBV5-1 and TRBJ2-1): KAGVTQTPRYLIKTRGQQVTLSCSPISGHRSVSWYQQTPGQGLQFLFEYFSETQRNKGNFPGRFSGRQFSNSRSEMNVSTLELGDSALYLCASSPRDRGPYNEQFFGPGTRLTVL.

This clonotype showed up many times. CDR3 in DNA: TGCAGTGCTAGCTTCAGGGGAACTAATGAAAAACTGTTTTTT. This codes for CSASFRGTNEKLFF. This chain uses TRBV20-1 with TRBJ1-4, with a possible D match to TRBD1 (6 bases). CDR1 and CDR2 (germline): DFQATT, SNEGSKA (reference sequence). V lost 3 bases to trimming and J lost 1 base, with 9 bases between them. The CDR3 is 14 residues long.

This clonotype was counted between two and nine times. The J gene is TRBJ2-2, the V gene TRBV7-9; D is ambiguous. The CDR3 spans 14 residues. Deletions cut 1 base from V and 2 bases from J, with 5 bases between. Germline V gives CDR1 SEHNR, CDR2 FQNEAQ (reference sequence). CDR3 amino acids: CASSLDFNTGELFF. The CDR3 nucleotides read TGTGCCAGCAGCTTAGACTTCAACACCGGGGAGCTGTTTTTT.

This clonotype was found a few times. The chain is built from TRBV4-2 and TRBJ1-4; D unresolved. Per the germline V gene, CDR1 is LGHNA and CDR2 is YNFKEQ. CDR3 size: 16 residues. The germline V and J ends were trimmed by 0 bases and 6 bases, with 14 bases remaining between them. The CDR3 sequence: CASSQEGGSRDEKLFF. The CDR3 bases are TGTGCCAGCAGCCAAGAAGGAGGTTCCCGTGATGAAAAACTGTTTTTT.

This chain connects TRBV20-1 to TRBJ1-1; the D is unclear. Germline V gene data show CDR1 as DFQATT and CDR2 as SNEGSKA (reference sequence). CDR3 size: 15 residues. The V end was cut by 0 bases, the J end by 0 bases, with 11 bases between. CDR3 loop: CSARDLRAMNTEAFF. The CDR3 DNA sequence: TGCAGTGCTAGAGATCTGCGGGCGATGAACACTGAAGCTTTCTTT.

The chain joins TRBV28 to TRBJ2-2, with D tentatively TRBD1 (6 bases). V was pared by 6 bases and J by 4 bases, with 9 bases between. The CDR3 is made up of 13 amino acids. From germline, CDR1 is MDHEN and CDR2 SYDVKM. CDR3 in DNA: TGTGCCAGCAGGGGGGCGGCCACCGGGGAGCTGTTTTTT. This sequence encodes CASRGAATGELFF.

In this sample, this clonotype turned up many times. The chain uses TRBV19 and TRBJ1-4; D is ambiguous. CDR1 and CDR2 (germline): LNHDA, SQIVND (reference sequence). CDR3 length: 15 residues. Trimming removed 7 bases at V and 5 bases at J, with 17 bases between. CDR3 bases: TGTGCCAGTACTTGGACGGCGATAACCAATGAAAAACTGTTTTTT. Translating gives CASTWTAITNEKLFF.

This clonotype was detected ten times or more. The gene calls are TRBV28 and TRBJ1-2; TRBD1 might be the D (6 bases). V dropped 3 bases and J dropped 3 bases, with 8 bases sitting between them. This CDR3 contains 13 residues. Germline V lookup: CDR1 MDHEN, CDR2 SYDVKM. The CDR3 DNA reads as TGTGCCAGCAGTTTGGGGGCTGACTATGGCTACACCTTC. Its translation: CASSLGADYGYTF.

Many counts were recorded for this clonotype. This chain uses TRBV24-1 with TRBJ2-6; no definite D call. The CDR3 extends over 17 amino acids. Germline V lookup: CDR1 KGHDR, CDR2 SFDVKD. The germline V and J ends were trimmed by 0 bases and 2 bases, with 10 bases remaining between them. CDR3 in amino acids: CATSDLPSGTGANVLTF. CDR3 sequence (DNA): TGTGCCACCAGTGATTTGCCTTCGGGCACTGGGGCCAACGTCCTGACTTTC.

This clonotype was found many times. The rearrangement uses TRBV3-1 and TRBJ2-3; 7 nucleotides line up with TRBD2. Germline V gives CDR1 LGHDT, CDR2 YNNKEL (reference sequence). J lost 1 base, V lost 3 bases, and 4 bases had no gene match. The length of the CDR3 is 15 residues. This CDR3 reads CASSQAGEGTDTQYF. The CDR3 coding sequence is TGTGCCAGCAGCCAGGCGGGAGAAGGCACAGATACGCAGTATTTT.

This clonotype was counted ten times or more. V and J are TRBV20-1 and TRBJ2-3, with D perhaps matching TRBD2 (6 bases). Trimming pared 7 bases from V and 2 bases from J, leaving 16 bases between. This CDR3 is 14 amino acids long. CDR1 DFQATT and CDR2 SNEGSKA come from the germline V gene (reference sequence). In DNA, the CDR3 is TGCAGTGTCTATAATGCGGGGTTCACAGATACGCAGTATTTT. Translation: CSVYNAGFTDTQYF.

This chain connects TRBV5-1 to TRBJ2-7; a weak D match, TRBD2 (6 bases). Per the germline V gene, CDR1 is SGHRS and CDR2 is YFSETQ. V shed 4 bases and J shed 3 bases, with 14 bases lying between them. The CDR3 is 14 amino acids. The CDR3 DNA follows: TGCGCCAGCAGCGGGGGGACCCATGACTACGAGCAGTACTTC. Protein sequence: CASSGGTHDYEQYF.